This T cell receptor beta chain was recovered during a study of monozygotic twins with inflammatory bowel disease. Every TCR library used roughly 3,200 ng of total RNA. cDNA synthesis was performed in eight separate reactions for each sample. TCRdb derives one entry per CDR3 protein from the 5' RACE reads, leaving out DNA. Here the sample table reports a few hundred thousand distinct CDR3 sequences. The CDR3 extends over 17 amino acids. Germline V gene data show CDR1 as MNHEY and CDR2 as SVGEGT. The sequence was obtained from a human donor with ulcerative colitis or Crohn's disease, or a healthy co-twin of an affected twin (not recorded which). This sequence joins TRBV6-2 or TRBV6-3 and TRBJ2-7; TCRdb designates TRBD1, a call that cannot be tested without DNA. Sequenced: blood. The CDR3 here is CASSSDRGLLYSKEQYF.